Below, 12 T cell receptor beta chains from the same sample are listed, as sequenced in a study of a mutant IDH1 vaccine in newly diagnosed glioma. For these TCRs, the target antigens are not known. Time point denoted: week 5, during vaccination. Vaccination used 300 ug of mutant IDH1 20-mer peptide per dose, with topical imiquimod. The method was immunoSEQ multiplex PCR; TCRdb's version includes in-frame clones alone and lacks a portion of them. The data show about 75,000 clones, with roughly nine tenths seen just once and approximately 0.58% held by the top ten. The sequencing used PBMCs, collected from a glioma patient whose treatment included an IDH1 peptide vaccine. These receptors came from a woman aged 45-65 years with glioma.

V is TRBV20-1 and J is TRBJ1-3, with no clear D. The CDR3 contains 11 residues. CDR1 and CDR2 from the germline V gene are DFQATT and SNEGSKA (reference sequence). V gave up 4 bases and J gave up 3 bases, with 4 bases separating them. CDR3 sequence: CSAMGGNTIYF. For the CDR3, the DNA is TGCAGTGCTATGGGTGGAAACACCATATATTTT.

This clone showed up just a few times. The chain employs TRBV6-5 and TRBJ1-2; no clear D gene. The V gene lost 8 bases and the J gene lost 0 bases, with 10 bases spanning the gap. The CDR3 covers 13 residues. CDR1 is MNHEY, CDR2 SVGAGI, per germline. CDR3 loop: CASRPLANYGYTF. DNA of the CDR3: TGTGCCAGCCGCCCATTAGCTAACTATGGCTACACCTTC.

This clone was observed once. The chain joins TRBV27 to TRBJ1-1, with TRBD1 as a possible D gene (6 bases). Trimming took off 2 bases at V and 3 bases at J, with 10 bases between the two ends. CDR1 and CDR2 (germline): MNHEY, SMNVEV (reference sequence). The CDR3 runs 14 residues. CDR3 nucleotides: TGTGCCAGCAGTTTACAGGGGTGGGACACTGAAGCTTTCTTT. Its translation: CASSLQGWDTEAFF.

The rearrangement joins TRBV6-5 to TRBJ1-2, with 8 positions matching TRBD1. The CDR3 loop spans 12 amino acids. V was clipped by 5 bases and J by 5 bases; unmatched bases: 1. Germline CDR1 is MNHEY and CDR2 is SVGAGI. The CDR3 spells CASSDRGYGYTF. The CDR3 nucleotides are TGTGCCAGCAGTGACAGGGGTTATGGCTACACCTTC.

This clone was counted a few times. The chain couples TRBV10-2 to TRBJ1-3; weak D call: TRBD1 (6 bases). The CDR3 spans 15 residues. Trimming took 6 bases from V and 0 from J, leaving 12 bases between them. Germline V gene data show CDR1 as WSHSY and CDR2 as SAAADI. CDR3 in DNA: TGCGCCAGCAGCGACAGGCGCCGCTCTGGAAACACCATATATTTT. Protein sequence: CASSDRRRSGNTIYF.

The gene calls are TRBV6-6 and TRBJ1-1; D perhaps matches TRBD1 (5 bases). The CDR3 spans 13 residues. Germline V gene data show CDR1 as MNHNY and CDR2 as SVGAGI (reference sequence). Trimming took off 6 bases at V and 4 bases at J, with 12 bases between the two ends. CDR3 sequence reads: CASRLQGGTEAFF. CDR3 in DNA: TGTGCCAGCAGGCTGCAGGGTGGCACTGAAGCTTTCTTT.

CDR3 bases: TGTGCCAGCAGCCAAGATCGCAGCTATAATGAAAAACTGTTTTTT. Translation gives CASSQDRSYNEKLFF. The V call is TRBV4-2, the J call TRBJ1-4; D gene unclear. The CDR3 sequence is 15 residues long. Germline lookup yields CDR1 LGHNA and CDR2 YNFKEQ. V shed 0 bases and J shed 4 bases, with 9 bases lying between them.

This chain uses TRBV15 with TRBJ1-4; 10 nucleotides match TRBD1. Germline CDR1 reads LNHNV; CDR2 reads YYDKDF (reference sequence). This CDR3 comprises 14 residues. The ends lost 1 base at V and 8 bases at J; junction bases unmatched: 1. CDR3 protein: CATSRAGQGEKLFF. For the CDR3, the DNA is TGTGCCACCAGCAGAGCGGGACAGGGGGAAAAACTGTTTTTT.

The genes are TRBV11-2 and TRBJ2-3; D ambiguous. Germline V CDR1 and CDR2: SGHAT, FQNNGV. CDR3 length equals 16 residues. V dropped 4 bases and J dropped 0 bases, with 14 bases sitting between them. The CDR3 nucleotides are TGTGCCAGCAGCTCTGACTTTGTGCCTAGCACAGATACGCAGTATTTT. The encoded protein is CASSSDFVPSTDTQYF.

The chain combines TRBV15 with TRBJ2-7; TRBD2 matches 10 bases. V was pared by 4 bases and J by 4 bases, with 7 bases of the junction left unmatched. The CDR3 totals 15 residues. The germline CDR1 and CDR2 sequences are LNHNV and YYDKDF (reference sequence). CDR3 amino acids: CATSTEREGPYEQYF. The CDR3 coding sequence is TGTGCCACCAGCACCGAGCGGGAGGGCCCTTACGAGCAGTACTTC. The variable domain in full, completed from reference TRBV15 and TRBJ2-7, reads DAMVIQNPRYQVTQFGKPVTLSCSQTLNHNVMYWYQQKSSQAPKLLFHYYDKDFNNEADTPDNFQSRRPNTSFCFLDIRSPGLGDTAMYLCATSTEREGPYEQYFGPGTRLTVT.

The V call is TRBV9, the J call TRBJ2-5; 9 bases line up with TRBD1. The CDR3 contains 14 residues. With V trimmed by 4 bases and J by 5 bases, 6 bases remained unmatched. Per germline, CDR1 SGDLS and CDR2 YYNGEE. The DNA for the CDR3 is TGTGCCAGCAGCATCCGGACAGGGGACGAGACCCAGTACTTC. Translating it yields CASSIRTGDETQYF. The full variable domain, its missing parts supplied by reference TRBV9 and TRBJ2-5, is DSGVTQTPKHLITATGQRVTLRCSPRSGDLSVYWYQQSLDQGLQFLIQYYNGEERAKGNILERFSAQQFPDLHSELNLSSLELGDSALYFCASSIRTGDETQYFGPGTRLLVL.

The genes are TRBV7-2 and TRBJ2-4; possibly TRBD2 for D (6 bases). CDR3 length: 13 residues. Per the germline V gene, CDR1 is SGHTA and CDR2 is FQGNSA. V was pared by 1 base and J by 8 bases, with 9 bases between. The CDR3, as DNA: TGTGCCAGCAGCTTAGAAGCGGGTTACATTCAGTACTTC. Its protein product is CASSLEAGYIQYF.